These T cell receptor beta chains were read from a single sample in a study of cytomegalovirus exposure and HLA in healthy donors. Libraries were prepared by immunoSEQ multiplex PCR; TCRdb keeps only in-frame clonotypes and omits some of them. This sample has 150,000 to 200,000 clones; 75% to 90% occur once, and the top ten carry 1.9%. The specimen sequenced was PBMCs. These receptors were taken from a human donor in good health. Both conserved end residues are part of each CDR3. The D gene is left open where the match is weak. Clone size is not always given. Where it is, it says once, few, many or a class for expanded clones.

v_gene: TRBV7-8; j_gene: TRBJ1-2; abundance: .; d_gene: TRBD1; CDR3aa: CASSLGTGVGGYTF; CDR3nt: TGTGCCAGCAGCTTAGGGACAGGGGTGGGTGGCTACACCTTC
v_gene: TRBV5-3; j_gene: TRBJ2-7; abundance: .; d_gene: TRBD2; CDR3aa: CARASGDQNYEQYF; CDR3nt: TGTGCCAGAGCCAGCGGGGACCAAAACTACGAGCAGTACTTC
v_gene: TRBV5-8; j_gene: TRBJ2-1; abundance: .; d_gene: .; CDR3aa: CASSSRDSYYNEQFF; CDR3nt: TGTGCCAGCAGCTCCCGGGACTCTTACTACAATGAGCAGTTCTTC
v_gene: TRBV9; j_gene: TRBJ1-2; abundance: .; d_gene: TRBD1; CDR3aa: CASSLTPGTDYGYTF; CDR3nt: TGTGCCAGCAGCCTAACCCCCGGGACAGACTATGGCTACACCTTC
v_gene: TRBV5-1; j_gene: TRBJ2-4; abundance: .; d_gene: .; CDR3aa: CASSLSGGIDIQYF; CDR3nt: TGCGCCAGCAGCCTAAGTGGGGGGATAGACATTCAGTACTTC
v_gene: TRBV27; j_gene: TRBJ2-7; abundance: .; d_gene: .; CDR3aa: CASSFSQGMYEQYF; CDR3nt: TGTGCCAGCAGTTTTTCTCAGGGAATGTACGAGCAGTACTTC
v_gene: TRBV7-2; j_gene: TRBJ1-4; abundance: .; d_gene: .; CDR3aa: CASSTSGDRPNEKLFF; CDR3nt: TGTGCCAGCAGCACAAGCGGAGACAGGCCTAATGAAAAACTGTTTTTT
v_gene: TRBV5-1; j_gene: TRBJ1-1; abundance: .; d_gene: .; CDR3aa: CASSPSRQGPGTEAFF; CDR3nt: TGCGCCAGCAGCCCGAGCCGTCAGGGGCCGGGGACTGAAGCTTTCTTT
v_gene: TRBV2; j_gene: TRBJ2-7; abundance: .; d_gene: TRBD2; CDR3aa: CASSEAYPGGSEQYF; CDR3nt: TGTGCCAGCAGTGAAGCCTACCCGGGGGGGAGCGAGCAGTACTTC
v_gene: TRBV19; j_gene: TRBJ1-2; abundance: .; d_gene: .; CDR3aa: CASSSRQANYGYTF; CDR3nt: TGTGCCAGTAGTTCCAGACAGGCTAACTATGGCTACACCTTC
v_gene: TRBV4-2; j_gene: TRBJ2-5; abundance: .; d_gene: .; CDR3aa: CASSHLTYPNWSSQETQYF; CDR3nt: TGTGCCAGCAGCCATTTAACCTACCCGAACTGGAGTTCGCAAGAGACCCAGTACTTC
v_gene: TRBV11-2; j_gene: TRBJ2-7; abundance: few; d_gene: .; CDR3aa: CASSLVGLSSSYEQYF; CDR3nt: TGTGCCAGCAGCCTGGTGGGCCTCTCCTCGTCCTACGAGCAGTACTTC
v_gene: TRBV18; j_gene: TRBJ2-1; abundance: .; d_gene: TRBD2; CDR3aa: CASSPNSGGYNEQFF; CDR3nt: TGTGCCAGCTCACCAAATAGCGGGGGTTACAATGAGCAGTTCTTC
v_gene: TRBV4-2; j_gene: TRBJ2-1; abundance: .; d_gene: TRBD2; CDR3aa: CASSQAGGGLYNEQFF; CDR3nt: TGTGCCAGCAGCCAAGCGGGCGGGGGGCTCTACAATGAGCAGTTCTTC
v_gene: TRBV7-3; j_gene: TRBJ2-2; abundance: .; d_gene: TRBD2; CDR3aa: CASSLTSGGDHGGELFF; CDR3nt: TGTGCCAGCAGCTTAACTAGCGGGGGGGATCACGGCGGGGAGCTGTTTTTT
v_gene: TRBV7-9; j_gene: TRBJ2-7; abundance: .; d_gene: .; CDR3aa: CASKSGTGLGEQYF; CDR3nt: TGTGCCAGCAAATCCGGGACGGGACTTGGTGAGCAGTACTTC
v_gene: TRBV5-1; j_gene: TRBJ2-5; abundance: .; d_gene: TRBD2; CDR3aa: CASSLGTSGGAVETQYF; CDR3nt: TGCGCCAGCAGCTTGGGAACTAGCGGGGGGGCCGTGGAGACCCAGTACTTC
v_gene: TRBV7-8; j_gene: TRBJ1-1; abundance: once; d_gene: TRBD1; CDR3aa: CASSLAGGMDTEAFF; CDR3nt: TGTGCCAGCAGCTTAGCAGGGGGCATGGACACTGAAGCTTTCTTT
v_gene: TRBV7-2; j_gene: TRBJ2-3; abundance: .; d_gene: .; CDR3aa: CASSLRGGSTDTQYF; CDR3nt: TGTGCCAGCAGTTTGAGGGGGGGGAGCACAGATACGCAGTATTTT
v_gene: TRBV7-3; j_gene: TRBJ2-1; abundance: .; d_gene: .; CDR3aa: CASSLRGSSYNEQFF; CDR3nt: TGTGCCAGCAGCTTACGGGGGAGCTCCTACAATGAGCAGTTCTTC
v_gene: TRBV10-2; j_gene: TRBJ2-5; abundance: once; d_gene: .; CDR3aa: CASSEEGLTTTETQYF; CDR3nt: TGCGCCAGCAGTGAAGAGGGTCTTACGACCACGGAGACCCAGTACTTC
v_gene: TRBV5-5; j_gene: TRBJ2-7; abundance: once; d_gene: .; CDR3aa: CASSPVPSDYEQYF; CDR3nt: TGTGCCAGCAGTCCAGTCCCCTCTGACTACGAGCAGTACTTC
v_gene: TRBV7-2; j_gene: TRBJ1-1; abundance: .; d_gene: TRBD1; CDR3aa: CASSYQPTGTGNTEAFF; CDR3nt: TGTGCCAGCAGCTACCAACCTACCGGGACAGGGAACACTGAAGCTTTCTTT
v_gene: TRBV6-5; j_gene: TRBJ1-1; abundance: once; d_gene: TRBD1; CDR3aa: CASSSGTALWEAFF; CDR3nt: TGTGCCAGCAGTTCAGGGACAGCACTCTGGGAAGCTTTCTTT
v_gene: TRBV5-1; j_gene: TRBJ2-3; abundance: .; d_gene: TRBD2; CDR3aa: CASSPGLAGGPITDTQYF; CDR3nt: TGCGCCAGCAGCCCGGGACTAGCGGGGGGGCCGATCACAGATACGCAGTATTTT
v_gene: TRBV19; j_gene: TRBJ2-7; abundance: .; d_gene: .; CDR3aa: CASSKDRYEQYF; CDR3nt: TGTGCCAGTAGTAAAGACAGATACGAGCAGTACTTC
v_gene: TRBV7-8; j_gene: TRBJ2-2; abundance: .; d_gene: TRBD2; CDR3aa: CASSFSRLAGGRSTGELFF; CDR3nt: TGTGCCAGCAGCTTTTCAAGACTAGCGGGGGGGCGAAGCACCGGGGAGCTGTTTTTT
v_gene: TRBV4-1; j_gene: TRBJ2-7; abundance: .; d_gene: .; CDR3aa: CASSQDTGKPYEQYF; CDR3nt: TGCGCCAGCAGCCAAGATACCGGGAAACCCTACGAGCAGTACTTC
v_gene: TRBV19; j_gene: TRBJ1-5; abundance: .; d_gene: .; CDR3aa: CASSIVPTYSNQPQHF; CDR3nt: TGTGCCAGTAGTATAGTCCCCACCTATAGCAATCAGCCCCAGCATTTT
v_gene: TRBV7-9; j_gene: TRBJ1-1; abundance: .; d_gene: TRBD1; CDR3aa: CASSLGTGQPATEAFF; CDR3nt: TGTGCCAGCAGCTTAGGAACGGGACAGCCAGCCACTGAAGCTTTCTTT
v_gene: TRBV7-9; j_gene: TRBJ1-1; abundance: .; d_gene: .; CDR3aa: CASSLDLLAFF; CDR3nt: TGTGCCAGCAGCTTAGATCTCCTGGCTTTCTTT
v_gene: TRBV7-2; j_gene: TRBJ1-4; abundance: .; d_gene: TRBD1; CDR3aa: CASSLGAGGPEKLFF; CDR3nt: TGTGCCAGCAGCTTAGGGGCAGGGGGACCTGAAAAACTGTTTTTT